This T cell receptor beta chain appears in the sequencing data of a study of T cell responses to AZD1222 COVID-19 vaccine. Study-level results: Rises in breadth and depth of Spike-specific TCRs came after two AZD1222 doses.

V shed 5 bases and J 5 bases; nucleotides not matched to a gene: 8. The CDR3 runs to 15 residues. Germline V gives CDR1 SEHNR, CDR2 FQNEAQ (reference sequence). Method: immunoSEQ multiplex PCR; TCRdb's copy keeps in-frame clones and lacks some. Altogether around 220,000 clones are present, approximately 94% being singletons, with the ten largest covering approximately 1.5%. With respect to this clone: Its specificity is not known.

The chain employs TRBV7-9 and TRBJ2-1, with 8 bases lining up with TRBD1. The source was peripheral blood, collected 28 days after the second dose of the MenACWY control vaccine. The sequence derives from an adult who received the MenACWY meningococcal vaccine as a control. DNA for the CDR3: TGTGCCAGCAGCCACCTGGGGGACAGGAACAATGAGCAGTTCTTC. Amino acid sequence: CASSHLGDRNNEQFF. Combining the CDR3 with reference TRBV7-9 and TRBJ2-1 gives the whole variable domain DTGVSQNPRHKITKRGQNVTFRCDPISEHNRLYWYRQTLGQGPEFLTYFQNEAQLEKSRLLSDRFSAERPKGSFSTLEIQRTEQGDSAMYLCASSHLGDRNNEQFFGPGTRLTVL.